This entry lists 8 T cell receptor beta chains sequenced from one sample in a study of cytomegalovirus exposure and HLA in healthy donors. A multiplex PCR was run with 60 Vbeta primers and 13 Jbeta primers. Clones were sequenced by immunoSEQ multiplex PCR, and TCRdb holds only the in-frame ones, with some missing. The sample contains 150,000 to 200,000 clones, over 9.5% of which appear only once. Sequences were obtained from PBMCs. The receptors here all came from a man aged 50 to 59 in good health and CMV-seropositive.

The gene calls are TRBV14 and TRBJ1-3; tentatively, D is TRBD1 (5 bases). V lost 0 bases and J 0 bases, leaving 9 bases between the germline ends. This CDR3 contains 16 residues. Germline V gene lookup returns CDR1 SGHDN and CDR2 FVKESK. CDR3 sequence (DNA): TGTGCCAGCAGCCAAGACACAGGCCACTCTGGAAACACCATATATTTT. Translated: CASSQDTGHSGNTIYF.

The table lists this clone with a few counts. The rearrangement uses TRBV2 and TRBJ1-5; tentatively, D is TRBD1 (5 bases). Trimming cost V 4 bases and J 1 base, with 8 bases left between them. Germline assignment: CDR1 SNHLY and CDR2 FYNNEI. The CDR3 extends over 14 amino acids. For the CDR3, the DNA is TGTGCCAGCAGTGTGACAGTGAGCAATCAGCCCCAGCATTTT. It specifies CASSVTVSNQPQHF.

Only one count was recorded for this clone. The DNA for the CDR3 is TGCGCCAGCAGCCTCGGGACAAACTCTGGAAACACCATATATTTT. It is translated as CASSLGTNSGNTIYF. The chain employs TRBV5-1 and TRBJ1-3; D might be TRBD1 (6 bases). V was pared by 4 bases and J by 0 bases, with 11 bases between. CDR3 length: 15 residues. CDR1 and CDR2 from the germline V gene are SGHRS and YFSETQ.

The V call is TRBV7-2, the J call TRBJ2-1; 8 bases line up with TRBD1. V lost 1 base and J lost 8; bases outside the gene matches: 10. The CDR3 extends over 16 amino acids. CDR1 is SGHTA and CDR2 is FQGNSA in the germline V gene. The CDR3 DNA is TGTGCCAGCAGCTTAGTATCCGACAGGGGTCGTGATGAGCAGTTCTTC. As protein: CASSLVSDRGRDEQFF.

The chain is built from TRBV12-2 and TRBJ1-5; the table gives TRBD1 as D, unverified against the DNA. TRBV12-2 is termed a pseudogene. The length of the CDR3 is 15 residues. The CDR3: CASPQKQGFNQPQHF. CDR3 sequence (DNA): TGTGCAAGTCCCCAAAAACAGGGATTCAATCAGCCCCAGCATTTT.

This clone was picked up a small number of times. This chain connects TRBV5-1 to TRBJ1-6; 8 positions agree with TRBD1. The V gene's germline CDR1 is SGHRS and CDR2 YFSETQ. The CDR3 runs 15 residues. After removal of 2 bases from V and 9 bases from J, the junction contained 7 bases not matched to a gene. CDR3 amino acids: CASSFEAGGLSPLHF. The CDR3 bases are TGCGCCAGCAGCTTTGAGGCAGGGGGCCTTTCACCCCTCCACTTT.

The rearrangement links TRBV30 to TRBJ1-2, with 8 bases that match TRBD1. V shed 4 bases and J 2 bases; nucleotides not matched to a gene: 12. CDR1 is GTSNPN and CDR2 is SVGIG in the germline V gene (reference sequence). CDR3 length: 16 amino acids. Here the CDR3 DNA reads TGTGCCTGGACCACTCCAGGGGGCAGGCGCAACTATGGCTACACCTTC. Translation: CAWTTPGGRRNYGYTF.

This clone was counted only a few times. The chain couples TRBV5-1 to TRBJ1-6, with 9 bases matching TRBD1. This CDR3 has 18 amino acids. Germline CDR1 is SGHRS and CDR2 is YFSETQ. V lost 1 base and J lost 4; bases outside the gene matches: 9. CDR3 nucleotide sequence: TGCGCCAGCAGCTTGACCTGGGACAGGGCCCAATATAATTCACCCCTCCACTTT. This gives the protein CASSLTWDRAQYNSPLHF.